The 21 T cell receptor beta chains in this list originate from one sample, sequenced in a study of T cell repertoires in cytomegalovirus infection. In TCRdb, the reads were re-called with MiXCR into one record per CDR3 protein. The table has fewer than 400,000 distinct CDR3 sequences, 15% to 20% seen once; the top ten hold 7.5% to 9.5%. Source material: PBMCs. The source is a human donor in good health (CMV status not recorded). Some clones in this sample may be carry-over from other donors' samples.

This clonotype has just one count. This chain connects TRBV27 to TRBJ1-4; 9 positions agree with TRBD1. CDR1 is MNHEY and CDR2 is SMNVEV in the germline V gene (reference sequence). There are 17 residues in the CDR3. J lost 7 bases, V lost 5 bases, and 14 bases had no gene match. The CDR3 here is CASSPSYLQGAGEKLFF. DNA for the CDR3: TGTGCCAGCAGTCCCTCCTACCTACAGGGGGCTGGTGAAAAACTGTTTTTT.

This clonotype turned up a few times. The chain links TRBV19 to TRBJ2-5; TRBD2 matches 7 bases. Trimming cost V 6 bases and J 4 bases; bases outside gene matches: 5. The CDR3 runs 13 residues. Germline CDR1 and CDR2: LNHDA and SQIVND (reference sequence). CDR3 sequence reads: CASSGGRGETQYF. The CDR3 nucleotides read TGTGCCAGTAGCGGCGGGAGAGGAGAGACCCAGTACTTC.

This clonotype has just a few counts. The rearrangement links TRBV20-1 to TRBJ2-3, with TRBD2 identical over 12 bases. This CDR3 has 16 residues. Germline lookup yields CDR1 DFQATT and CDR2 SNEGSKA (reference sequence). The V segment lost 0 bases and the J segment 4 bases; nucleotides outside the gene matches: 5. This chain's CDR3 is CSAREGLAGGADTQYF. The CDR3 DNA follows: TGCAGTGCTAGAGAGGGACTAGCGGGCGGGGCAGATACGCAGTATTTT.

This chain uses TRBV10-3 with TRBJ2-1; 7 nucleotides align to TRBD2. Germline V gene data show CDR1 as ENHRY and CDR2 as SYGVKD. The junction had 7 bases not matched to a gene; V was cut back by 3 bases and J by 8 bases. The CDR3 sequence is 14 residues long. In DNA form, the CDR3 reads TGTGCCATCAGTGACCAGCGGGGTCGCGATGAGCAGTTCTTC. Residues: CAISDQRGRDEQFF.

The chain recombines TRBV7-9 with TRBJ1-6; D remains unclear. The CDR3 has 13 residues. Trimming took 5 bases from V and 8 from J, leaving 10 bases between them. Germline V gene lookup returns CDR1 SEHNR and CDR2 FQNEAQ (reference sequence). CDR3 bases: TGTGCCAGCAGCCCAGGTGTGGATTCACCCCTCCACTTT. This encodes CASSPGVDSPLHF. Drawing the rest from reference TRBV7-9 and TRBJ1-6, the complete variable domain is DTGVSQNPRHKITKRGQNVTFRCDPISEHNRLYWYRQTLGQGPEFLTYFQNEAQLEKSRLLSDRFSAERPKGSFSTLEIQRTEQGDSAMYLCASSPGVDSPLHFGNGTRLTVT.

This clonotype was counted ten times or more. J is TRBJ2-7 and V is TRBV6-6, with 8 nucleotides matching TRBD2. The V gene's germline CDR1 is MNHNY and CDR2 SVGAGI (reference sequence). The V segment lost 6 bases and the J segment 3 bases; nucleotides outside the gene matches: 4. The CDR3 runs 13 residues. CDR3 nucleotide sequence: TGTGCCAGCAGCATCCGGGGGGGCTACGAGCAGTACTTC. It translates to CASSIRGGYEQYF.

With respect to this clonotype: Just one base apart from a much larger clone, this may be a read error. Without the conserved terminal phenylalanine or tryptophan, this CDR3 likely stems from a read error. V usage is TRBV7-8 and J usage is TRBJ2-2; the match to TRBD2 covers 12 bases. Trimming cost V 0 bases and J 0 bases; bases outside gene matches: 5. The germline V gene encodes CDR1 SGHVS and CDR2 FQNEAQ. This CDR3 is 19 amino acids long. CDR3 protein: CASSLARLAGGANTGELFV. CDR3 nucleotides: TGTGCCAGCAGCTTAGCACGTCTAGCGGGGGGGGCGAACACCGGGGAGCTGTTTGTT.

This clonotype was picked up a small number of times. This sequence joins TRBV27 and TRBJ2-7; perhaps TRBD2 as D (6 bases). Per germline, CDR1 MNHEY and CDR2 SMNVEV (reference sequence). Trimming cost V 5 bases and J 6 bases, with 20 bases left between them. The CDR3 extends over 15 amino acids. The CDR3 region has the DNA TGTGCCAGCAGTCCTGGACTATATAAGTTGGGCGAGCAGTACTTC. This encodes CASSPGLYKLGEQYF.

This clonotype was counted many times. The rearrangement links TRBV12-3 or TRBV12-4 to TRBJ2-7; D gene ambiguous. The CDR3 contains 16 residues. Trimming stripped 7 bases from V and 6 bases from J, with 25 bases between. CDR3 bases: TGTGCCAGCACCCCGACACGTGGCGTCATGTCTTTCGAGCAGTACTTC. Amino acids: CASTPTRGVMSFEQYF.

This clonotype was observed a handful of times. The CDR3 DNA is TGTGCCAGCAGCTTCACGGGTCAGGGAAACACCATATATTTT. Translated: CASSFTGQGNTIYF. This chain joins TRBV7-8 and TRBJ1-3; no clear D gene. Trimming cost V 3 bases and J 4 bases, with 10 bases left between them. The CDR3 length is 14 residues. The germline CDR1 and CDR2 sequences are SGHVS and FQNEAQ.

The chain is built from TRBV10-3 and TRBJ2-1, with unresolved D. Trimming shortened V by 2 bases and J by 2 bases, and 10 bases separated the two germline ends. Germline assignment: CDR1 ENHRY and CDR2 SYGVKD. The CDR3 is made up of 15 amino acids. CDR3 protein: CAISEPMGAYNEQFF. For the CDR3, the DNA is TGTGCCATCAGTGAGCCTATGGGTGCCTACAATGAGCAGTTCTTC.

Ten or more counts support this clonotype. The DNA for the CDR3 is TGTGCCAGCAGCTCAGCGACTAGCGGGCTAGAGACCCAGTACTTC. It codes for CASSSATSGLETQYF. The genes are TRBV7-2 and TRBJ2-5; 10 bases fit TRBD2. This CDR3 spans 15 amino acids. Looked up from germline, CDR1 is SGHTA and CDR2 is FQGNSA. Trimming cost V 4 bases and J 4 bases; bases outside gene matches: 6. Using reference TRBV7-2 and TRBJ2-5 for the parts outside the CDR3, the full variable domain is GAGVSQSPSNKVTEKGKDVELRCDPISGHTALYWYRQSLGQGLEFLIYFQGNSAPDKSGLPSDRFSAERTGGSVSTLTIQRTQQEDSAVYLCASSSATSGLETQYFGPGTRLLVL.

This clonotype showed up just a few times. The gene calls are TRBV24-1 and TRBJ2-2; 7 nucleotides align to TRBD2. Per germline, CDR1 KGHDR and CDR2 SFDVKD. The CDR3 sequence is 13 residues long. V lost 9 bases, J lost 1 base, and 1 base stayed unmatched. The chain's CDR3 is CATGRENTGELFF. The CDR3 coding sequence is TGTGCCACCGGGAGGGAGAACACCGGGGAGCTGTTTTTT.

This clonotype was counted a few times. This chain links TRBV7-2 with TRBJ2-1, with D tentatively TRBD2 (7 bases). The CDR3 has 16 residues. Germline V gene data show CDR1 as SGHTA and CDR2 as FQGNSA. V was cut by 3 bases and J by 3 bases, with 15 bases left in between. This chain's CDR3 is CASSLSGGAGYNEQFF. The CDR3 DNA reads TGTGCCAGCAGCTTGAGTGGGGGGGCCGGCTACAATGAGCAGTTCTTC.

The chain combines TRBV2 with TRBJ1-3; TRBD1 might be the D (5 bases). The CDR3 contains 12 residues. V lost 8 bases and J 4 bases, leaving 9 bases between the germline ends. Germline CDR1 SNHLY, CDR2 FYNNEI. CDR3 residues: CASGTAGNTIYF. The CDR3 DNA follows: TGTGCCAGCGGGACGGCCGGAAACACCATATATTTT.

This chain joins TRBV11-2 and TRBJ2-3; the D gene is possibly TRBD2 (6 bases). V was pared by 3 bases and J by 3 bases, with 13 bases between. CDR1 is SGHAT, CDR2 FQNNGV, per germline. The CDR3 spans 15 residues. The chain's CDR3 is CASSFRLVVTDTQYF. CDR3 DNA: TGTGCCAGCAGCTTCCGACTAGTTGTTACAGATACGCAGTATTTT.

J is TRBJ1-2 and V is TRBV27; no clear D. The germline CDR1 and CDR2 sequences are MNHEY and SMNVEV (reference sequence). V was shortened by 6 bases and J by 6 bases, with 20 bases between the two germline ends. The CDR3 has 15 residues. In nucleotides, the CDR3 is TGTGCCAGCAGCCCCCCAAACGTTACGCCAAATGGCTACACCTTC. The encoded protein is CASSPPNVTPNGYTF.

J is TRBJ1-1 and V is TRBV6-5, with D possibly TRBD1 on 5 matching bases. The length of the CDR3 is 13 residues. The germline V and J ends were trimmed by 8 bases and 4 bases, with 14 bases remaining between them. CDR1 is MNHEY and CDR2 is SVGAGI in the germline V gene. The CDR3 reads CASFSSGLTEAFF. In DNA, the CDR3 is TGTGCCAGCTTTTCCTCAGGGCTCACTGAAGCTTTCTTT.

This clonotype was counted at least ten times. The chain employs TRBV7-2 and TRBJ2-5; D ambiguous. Trimming left V 5 bases short and J 4 bases short, with 20 bases between. This CDR3 is 16 amino acids long. CDR1 and CDR2 from the germline V gene are SGHTA and FQGNSA. CDR3 protein: CASSLRPTGIRETQYF. Here the CDR3 DNA reads TGTGCCAGCAGCCTACGCCCCACTGGAATTAGAGAGACCCAGTACTTC.

Ten or more counts support this clonotype. The V gene is TRBV7-2, the J gene TRBJ2-3; possible D gene TRBD2, 6 bases. The CDR3 contains 13 residues. Germline V gene data show CDR1 as SGHTA and CDR2 as FQGNSA. V shed 2 bases and J shed 4 bases, with 7 bases lying between them. CDR3 sequence: CASSLPGADTQYF. In DNA form, the CDR3 reads TGTGCCAGCAGCTTACCGGGGGCAGATACGCAGTATTTT.

This clonotype was detected ten times or more. The gene calls are TRBV7-2 and TRBJ2-1; 9 nucleotides line up with TRBD2. The CDR3 extends over 15 amino acids. V gave up 2 bases and J gave up 9 bases; unmatched junction bases: 8. Germline CDR1 and CDR2: SGHTA and FQGNSA. CDR3 in DNA: TGTGCCAGCAGCTTATTGGCGGGGGGGCAGATTGAGCAGTTCTTC. It codes for CASSLLAGGQIEQFF.